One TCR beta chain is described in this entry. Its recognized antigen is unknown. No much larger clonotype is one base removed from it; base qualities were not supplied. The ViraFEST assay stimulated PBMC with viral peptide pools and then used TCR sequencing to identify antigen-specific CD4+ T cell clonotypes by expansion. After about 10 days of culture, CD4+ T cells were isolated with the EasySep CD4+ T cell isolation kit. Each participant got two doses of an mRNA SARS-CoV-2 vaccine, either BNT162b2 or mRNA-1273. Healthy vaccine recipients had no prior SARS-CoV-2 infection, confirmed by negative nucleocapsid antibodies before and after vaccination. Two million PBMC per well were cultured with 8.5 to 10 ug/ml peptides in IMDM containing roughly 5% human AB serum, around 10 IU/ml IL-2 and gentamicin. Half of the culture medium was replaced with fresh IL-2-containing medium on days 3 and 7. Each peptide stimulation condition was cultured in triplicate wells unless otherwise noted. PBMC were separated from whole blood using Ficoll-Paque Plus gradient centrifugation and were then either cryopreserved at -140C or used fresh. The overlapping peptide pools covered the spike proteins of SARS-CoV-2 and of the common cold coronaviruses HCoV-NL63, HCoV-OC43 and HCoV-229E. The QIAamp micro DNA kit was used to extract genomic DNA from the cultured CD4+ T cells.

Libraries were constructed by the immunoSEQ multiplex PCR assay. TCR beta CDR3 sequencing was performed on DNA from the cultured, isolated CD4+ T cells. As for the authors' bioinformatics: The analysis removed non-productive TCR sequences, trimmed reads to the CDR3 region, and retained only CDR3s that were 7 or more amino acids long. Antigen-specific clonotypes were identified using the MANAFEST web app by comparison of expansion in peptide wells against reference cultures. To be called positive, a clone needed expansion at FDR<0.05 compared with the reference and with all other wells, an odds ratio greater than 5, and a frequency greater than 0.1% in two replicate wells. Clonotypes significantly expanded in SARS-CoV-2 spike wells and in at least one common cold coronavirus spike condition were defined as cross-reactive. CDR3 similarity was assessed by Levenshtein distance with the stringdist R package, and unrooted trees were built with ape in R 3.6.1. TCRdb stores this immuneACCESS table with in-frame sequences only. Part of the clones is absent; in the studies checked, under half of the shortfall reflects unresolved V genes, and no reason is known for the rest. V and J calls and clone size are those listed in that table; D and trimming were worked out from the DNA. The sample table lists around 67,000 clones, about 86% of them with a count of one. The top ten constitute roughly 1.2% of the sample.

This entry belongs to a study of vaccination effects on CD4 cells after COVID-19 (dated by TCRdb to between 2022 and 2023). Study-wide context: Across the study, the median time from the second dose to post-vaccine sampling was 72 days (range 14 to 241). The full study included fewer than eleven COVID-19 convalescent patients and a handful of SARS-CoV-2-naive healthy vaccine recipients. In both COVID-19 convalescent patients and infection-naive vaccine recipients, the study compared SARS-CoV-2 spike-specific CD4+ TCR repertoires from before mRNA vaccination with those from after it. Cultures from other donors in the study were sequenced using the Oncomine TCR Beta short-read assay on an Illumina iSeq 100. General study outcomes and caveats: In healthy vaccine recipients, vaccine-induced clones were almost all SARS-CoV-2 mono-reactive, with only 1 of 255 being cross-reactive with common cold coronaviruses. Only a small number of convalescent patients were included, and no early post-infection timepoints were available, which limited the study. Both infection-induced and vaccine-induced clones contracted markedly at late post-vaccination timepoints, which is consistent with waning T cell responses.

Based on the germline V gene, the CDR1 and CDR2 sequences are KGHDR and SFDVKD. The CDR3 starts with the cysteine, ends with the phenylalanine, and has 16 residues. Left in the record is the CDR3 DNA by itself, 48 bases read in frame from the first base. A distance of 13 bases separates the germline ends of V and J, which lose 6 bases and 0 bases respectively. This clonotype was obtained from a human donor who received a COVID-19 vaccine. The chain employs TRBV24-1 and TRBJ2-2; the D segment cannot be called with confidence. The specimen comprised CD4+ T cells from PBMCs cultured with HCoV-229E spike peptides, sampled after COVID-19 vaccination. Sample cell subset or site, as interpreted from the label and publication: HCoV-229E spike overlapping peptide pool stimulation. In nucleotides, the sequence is TGTGCCACCAGTACCGGTACCCGATCGAACACCGGGGAGCTGTTTTTT. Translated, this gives CATSTGTRSNTGELFF.